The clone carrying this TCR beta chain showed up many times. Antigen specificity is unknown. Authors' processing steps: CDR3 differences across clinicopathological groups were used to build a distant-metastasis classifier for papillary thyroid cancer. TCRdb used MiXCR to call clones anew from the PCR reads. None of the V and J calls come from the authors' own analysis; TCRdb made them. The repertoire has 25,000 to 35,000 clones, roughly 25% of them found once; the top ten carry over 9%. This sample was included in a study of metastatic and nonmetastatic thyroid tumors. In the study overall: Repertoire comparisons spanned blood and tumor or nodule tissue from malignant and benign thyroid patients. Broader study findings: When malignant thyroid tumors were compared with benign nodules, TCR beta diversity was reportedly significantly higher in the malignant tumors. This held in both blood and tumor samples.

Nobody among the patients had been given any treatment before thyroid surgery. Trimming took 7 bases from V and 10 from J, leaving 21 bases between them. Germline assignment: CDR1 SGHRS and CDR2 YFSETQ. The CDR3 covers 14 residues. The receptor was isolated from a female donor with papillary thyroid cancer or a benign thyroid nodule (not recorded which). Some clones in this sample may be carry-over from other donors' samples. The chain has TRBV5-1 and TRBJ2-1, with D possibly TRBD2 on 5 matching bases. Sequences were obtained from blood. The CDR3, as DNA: TGCGCCAGCCGCCCCAACCAGCAGCGAGGGGAGCAGTTCTTC. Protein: CASRPNQQRGEQFF.